The 5 T cell receptor beta chains given below trace back to one sample, sequenced in a study of response to subunit inactivated influenza vaccine. TCRdb ran MiXCR on the RT-PCR reads and lists one entry per CDR3 protein. This sample yields a few hundred thousand distinct CDR3 sequences, of which around 11% are seen a single time; 9.5% to 11% belongs to the top ten. Another study also made use of these data, one on T cells expressing NK-cell markers. As that study records: The authors made TCR beta cDNA libraries by 5'RACE template switching. This switching added a universal primer site and UMIs.

The sequences come from PBMCs from blood, collected on the day of vaccination. The receptor source for this set is a man aged 45-65 years who received an inactivated influenza vaccine.

This clonotype turned up a few times. The chain combines TRBV9 with TRBJ2-3; D is uncertain. The ends were cut back, 6 bases at V and 4 bases at J, with 15 bases in the middle. In germline, CDR1 is SGDLS, CDR2 YYNGEE. CDR3 length equals 14 residues. The CDR3 nucleotides read TGTGCCAGCACCAGGCGGTTGCTTGCAGATACGCAGTATTTT. This translates into CASTRRLLADTQYF.

This clonotype was recorded a few times. The genes are TRBV7-2 and TRBJ1-1; no reliable D call. The CDR3 extends over 14 amino acids. Germline CDR1 and CDR2: SGHTA and FQGNSA. Trimming cost V 5 bases and J 6 bases, with 16 bases left between them. The CDR3 bases are TGTGCCAGCAGCCCGGATTACGTCCGCCCTGAAGCTTTCTTT. This gives the protein CASSPDYVRPEAFF. Filled out from reference TRBV7-2 and TRBJ1-1, the complete variable domain reads GAGVSQSPSNKVTEKGKDVELRCDPISGHTALYWYRQSLGQGLEFLIYFQGNSAPDKSGLPSDRFSAERTGGSVSTLTIQRTQQEDSAVYLCASSPDYVRPEAFFGQGTRLTVV.

This clonotype has at least ten counts. This sequence joins TRBV20-1 and TRBJ2-7; D is undetermined. CDR1 DFQATT and CDR2 SNEGSKA come from the germline V gene (reference sequence). The CDR3 sequence is 14 residues long. Trimming pared 0 bases from V and 5 bases from J, leaving 14 bases between. The CDR3 region has the DNA TGCAGTGCTAGAGAGCACGACTTCCGCGACGAGCAGTACTTC. Translating it yields CSAREHDFRDEQYF.

This clonotype has just a few counts. The chain recombines TRBV6-1 with TRBJ2-7; D ambiguous. Deletions cut 6 bases from V and 1 base from J, with 13 bases between. CDR1 MNHNS and CDR2 SASEGT come from the germline V gene. The CDR3 loop spans 14 amino acids. The CDR3 nucleotides are TGTGCCAGCAGCCCAAGCGTTTTTTCCTACGAGCAGTACTTC. It yields the protein CASSPSVFSYEQYF.

This clonotype has just a few counts. The chain links TRBV29-1 to TRBJ2-7, with TRBD2 matching 9 bases. The trim removed 7 bases at V and 3 bases at J, leaving 10 bases unmatched. The CDR3 extends over 14 amino acids. In germline, CDR1 is SQVTM, CDR2 ANQGSEA. Written as DNA, the CDR3 is TGCAGCGCCCTAGGGCTAGCGGGGTTCTACGAGCAGTACTTC. Translation: CSALGLAGFYEQYF.